This T cell receptor (beta chain) was retrieved from a study of shared T cell receptors in the human thymus. This CDR3 contains 18 residues. Germline CDR1 LGHNA, CDR2 YSLEER. V was pared by 0 bases and J by 8 bases, with 18 bases of the junction left unmatched. This table comes from immunoSEQ multiplex PCR, and its TCRdb copy is limited to in-frame clones, with some not included. The repertoire holds more than 550,000 clones, with around 85% as singletons. The sample was also linked to a second study, of human thymus T cells.

Sequences were obtained from thymocytes. The clonotype comes from a girl under two years old with a congenital heart defect. The chain links TRBV4-3 to TRBJ1-2; 7 bases are shared with TRBD1. This CDR3 reads CASSQDKGARCRVNGYTF. CDR3 coding DNA: TGCGCCAGCAGCCAAGATAAGGGGGCGAGGTGTCGAGTGAACGGCTACACCTTC.